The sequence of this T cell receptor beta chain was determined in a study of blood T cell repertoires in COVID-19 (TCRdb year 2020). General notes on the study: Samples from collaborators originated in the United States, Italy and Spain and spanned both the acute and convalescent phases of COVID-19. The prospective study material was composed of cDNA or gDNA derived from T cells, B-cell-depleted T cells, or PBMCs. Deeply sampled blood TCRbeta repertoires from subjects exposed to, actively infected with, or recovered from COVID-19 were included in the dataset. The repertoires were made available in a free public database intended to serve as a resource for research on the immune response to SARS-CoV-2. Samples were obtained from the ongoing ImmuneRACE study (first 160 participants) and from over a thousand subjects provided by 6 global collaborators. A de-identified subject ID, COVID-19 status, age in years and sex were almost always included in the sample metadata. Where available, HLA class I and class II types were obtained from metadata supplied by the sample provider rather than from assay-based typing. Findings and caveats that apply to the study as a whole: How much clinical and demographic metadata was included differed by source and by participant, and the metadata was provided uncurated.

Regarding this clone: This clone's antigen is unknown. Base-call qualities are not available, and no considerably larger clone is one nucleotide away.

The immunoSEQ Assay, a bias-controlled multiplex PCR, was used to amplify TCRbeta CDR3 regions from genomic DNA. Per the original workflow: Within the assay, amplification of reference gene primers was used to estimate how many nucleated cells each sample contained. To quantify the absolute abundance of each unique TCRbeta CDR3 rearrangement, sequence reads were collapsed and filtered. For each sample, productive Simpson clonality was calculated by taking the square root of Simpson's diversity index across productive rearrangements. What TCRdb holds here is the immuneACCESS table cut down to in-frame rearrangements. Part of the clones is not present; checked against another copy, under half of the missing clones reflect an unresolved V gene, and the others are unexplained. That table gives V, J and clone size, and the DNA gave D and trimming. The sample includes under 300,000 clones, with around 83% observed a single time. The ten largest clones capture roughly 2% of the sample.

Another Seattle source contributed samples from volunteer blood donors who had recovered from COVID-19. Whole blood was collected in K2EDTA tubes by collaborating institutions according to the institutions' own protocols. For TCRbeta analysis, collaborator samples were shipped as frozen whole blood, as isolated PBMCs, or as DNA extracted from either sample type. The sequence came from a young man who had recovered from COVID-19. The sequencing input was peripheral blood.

The encoded CDR3 is CASNPRAEQGTEAFF. The DNA reads TGTGCCAGCAATCCACGGGCCGAACAGGGCACTGAAGCTTTCTTT. The sequence links TRBV2 to TRBJ1-1; the D segment could be TRBD1, given 6 matching bases. According to the germline V gene, CDR1 reads SNHLY and CDR2 reads FYNNEI. Relative to germline, V is 7 bases shorter and J is 4 bases shorter, with 19 bases between their ends. The CDR3 contains 15 residues, cysteine and phenylalanine counted. The read is trimmed to its CDR3 DNA, 45 bases read in frame from base 1.